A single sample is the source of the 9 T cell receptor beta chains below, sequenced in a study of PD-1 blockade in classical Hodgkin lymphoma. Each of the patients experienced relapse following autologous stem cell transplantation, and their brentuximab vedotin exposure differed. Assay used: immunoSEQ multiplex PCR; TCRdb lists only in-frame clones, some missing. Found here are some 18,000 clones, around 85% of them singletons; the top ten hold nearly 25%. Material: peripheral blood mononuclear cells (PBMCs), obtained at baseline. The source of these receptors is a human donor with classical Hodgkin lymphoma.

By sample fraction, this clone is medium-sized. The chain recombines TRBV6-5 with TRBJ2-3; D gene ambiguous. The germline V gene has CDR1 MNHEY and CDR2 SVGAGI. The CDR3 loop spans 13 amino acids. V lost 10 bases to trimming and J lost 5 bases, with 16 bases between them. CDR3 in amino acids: CATTDHFGDTQYF. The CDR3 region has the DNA TGTGCCACCACGGACCACTTTGGAGATACGCAGTATTTT.

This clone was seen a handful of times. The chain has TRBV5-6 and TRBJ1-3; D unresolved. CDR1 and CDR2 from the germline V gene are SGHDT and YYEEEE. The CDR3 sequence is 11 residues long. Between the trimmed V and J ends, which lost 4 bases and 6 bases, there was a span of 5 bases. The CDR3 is CASSLSNTIYF. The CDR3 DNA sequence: TGTGCCAGCAGCCTTTCAAACACCATATATTTT.

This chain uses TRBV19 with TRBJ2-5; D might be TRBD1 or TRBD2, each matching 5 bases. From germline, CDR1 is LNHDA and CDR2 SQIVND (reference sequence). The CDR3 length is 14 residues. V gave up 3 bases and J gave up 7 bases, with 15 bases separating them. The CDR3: CASSIEGPRGTQYF. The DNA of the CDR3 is TGTGCCAGTAGTATCGAGGGCCCGAGGGGGACCCAGTACTTC.

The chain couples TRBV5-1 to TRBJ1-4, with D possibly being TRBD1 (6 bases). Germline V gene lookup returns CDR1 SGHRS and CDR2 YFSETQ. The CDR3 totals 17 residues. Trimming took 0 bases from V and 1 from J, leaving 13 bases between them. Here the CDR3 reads CASSLEGGGRTNEKLFF. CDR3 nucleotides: TGCGCCAGCAGCTTGGAGGGGGGCGGCCGAACTAATGAAAAACTGTTTTTT.

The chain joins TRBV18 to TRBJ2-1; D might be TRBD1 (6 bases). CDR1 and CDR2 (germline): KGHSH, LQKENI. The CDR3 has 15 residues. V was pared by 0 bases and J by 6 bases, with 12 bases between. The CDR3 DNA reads TGTGCCAGCTCACCACCACTCCTAGGGGGCAATGAGCAGTTCTTC. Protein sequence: CASSPPLLGGNEQFF. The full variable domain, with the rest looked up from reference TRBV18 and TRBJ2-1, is NAGVMQNPRHLVRRRGQEARLRCSPMKGHSHVYWYRQLPEEGLKFMVYLQKENIIDESGMPKERFSAEFPKEGPSILRIQQVVRGDSAAYFCASSPPLLGGNEQFFGPGTRLTVL.

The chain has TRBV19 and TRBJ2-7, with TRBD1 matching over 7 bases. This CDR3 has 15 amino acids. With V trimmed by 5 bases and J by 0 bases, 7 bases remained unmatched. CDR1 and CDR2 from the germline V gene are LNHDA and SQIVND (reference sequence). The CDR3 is CASSERQGPSYEQYF. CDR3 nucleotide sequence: TGTGCCAGTAGTGAAAGACAGGGTCCCTCCTACGAGCAGTACTTC.

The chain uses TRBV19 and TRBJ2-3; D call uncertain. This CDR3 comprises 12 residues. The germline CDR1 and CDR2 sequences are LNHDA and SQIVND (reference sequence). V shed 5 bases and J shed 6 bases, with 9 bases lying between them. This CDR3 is CASSLTRDTQYF. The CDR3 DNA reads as TGTGCCAGTAGTCTAACAAGGGATACGCAGTATTTT.

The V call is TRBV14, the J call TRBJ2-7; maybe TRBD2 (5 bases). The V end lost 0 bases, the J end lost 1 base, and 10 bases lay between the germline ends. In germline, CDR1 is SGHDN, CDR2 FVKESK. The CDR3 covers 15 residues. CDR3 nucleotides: TGTGCCAGCAGCCAAGATGAGACGGGATCCTACGAGCAGTACTTC. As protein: CASSQDETGSYEQYF.

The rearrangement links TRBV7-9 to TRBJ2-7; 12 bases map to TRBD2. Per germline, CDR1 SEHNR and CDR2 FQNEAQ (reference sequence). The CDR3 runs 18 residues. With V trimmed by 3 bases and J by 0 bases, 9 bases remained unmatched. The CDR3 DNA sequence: TGTGCCAGCAGCTTCTCCGGGACTAGCGGGCCCCTCTCCTACGAGCAGTACTTC. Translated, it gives CASSFSGTSGPLSYEQYF.